Sequencing of this TCR beta chain was carried out in a study of T-cell memory formation after mild COVID-19. This clonotype was counted only a few times. Germline V gene data show CDR1 as SGHVS and CDR2 as FQNEAQ. The CDR3 has 19 residues. V shed 5 bases and J shed 3 bases, with 29 bases lying between them. Using its own MiXCR run on the 5' RACE reads, TCRdb lists one record per CDR3 protein. The sample records 470,000 or so distinct CDR3 sequences, 15% to 20% being singletons. This sequence originates from a man aged 18-30 years who had mild COVID-19 (a few samples of this study predate the infection). Cell type and time point are not known. The chain couples TRBV7-8 to TRBJ2-7; D is undetermined. Material for sequencing was PBMCs or a T cell subset sorted from them (not recorded which). The CDR3 sequence is CASSTILDRAADPDYEQYF. In nucleotides, the CDR3 is TGTGCCAGCAGCACCATCCTGGATCGGGCCGCCGACCCAGACTACGAGCAGTACTTC.